These 32 T cell receptor beta chains share one sample of origin, sequenced in a study of long-term antiretroviral therapy in people with HIV. Assay version v3.0 of immunoSEQ was used, and it was run at survey level. The data were produced by immunoSEQ multiplex PCR, yet TCRdb's version contains in-frame clones alone and is incomplete. Among around 30,000 clones, approximately 85% were seen once, and the ten largest hold under 9%. The specimen comprised unsorted PBMCs, sampled 3 years after starting antiretroviral therapy. Every receptor here comes from a man aged 40-49 years with HIV.

The table lists this clone with a few counts. The chain combines TRBV5-6 with TRBJ2-6; D gene uncertain. CDR3 length: 16 amino acids. The V gene lost 2 bases and the J gene lost 4 bases, with 13 bases spanning the gap. Germline assignment: CDR1 SGHDT and CDR2 YYEEEE. The CDR3 coding sequence is TGTGCCAGCAGCTTTACCCCCAGGTCGGGGGCCAACGTCCTGACTTTC. Amino acid sequence: CASSFTPRSGANVLTF.

In nucleotides, the CDR3 is TGTGCCATCAGTGAGTGGGCTAGCGGGGGCTACAATGAGCAGTTCTTC. Protein product: CAISEWASGGYNEQFF. V gene TRBV10-3 combines with J gene TRBJ2-1; TRBD2 matches at 10 bases. V gave up 1 base and J gave up 3 bases; unmatched junction bases: 3. The CDR3 consists of 16 residues. Germline CDR1 ENHRY, CDR2 SYGVKD.

The chain uses TRBV9 and TRBJ1-1; 7 nucleotides line up with TRBD1. The V gene's germline CDR1 is SGDLS and CDR2 YYNGEE. The CDR3 contains 15 residues. With V trimmed by 7 bases and J by 1 base, 10 bases remained unmatched. The chain's CDR3 is CASSIMGTANTEAFF. In DNA form, the CDR3 reads TGTGCCAGCTCCATTATGGGGACAGCGAACACTGAAGCTTTCTTT.

On this clone itself: An end of the junction does not agree with germline; a read error may underlie this. The rearrangement links TRBV7-8 to TRBJ1-5, with D perhaps matching TRBD1 (6 bases). Germline loops: CDR1 SGHVS, CDR2 FQNEAQ. The CDR3 consists of 14 residues. This CDR3 is CASSLLGGKQPQHF. The CDR3 coding sequence is TGTGCCAGCAGCTTACTCGGGGGCAAACAGCCCCAGCATTTT.

The CDR3 region is CASSVSGTAASYEQYF. The CDR3 nucleotides read TGTGCCAGCAGCGTTAGTGGGACAGCCGCCTCCTACGAGCAGTACTTC. The V gene is TRBV7-9, the J gene TRBJ2-7; 7 nucleotides match TRBD1. Per the germline V gene, CDR1 is SEHNR and CDR2 is FQNEAQ (reference sequence). After removal of 5 bases from V and 0 bases from J, the junction contained 10 bases not matched to a gene. This CDR3 comprises 16 residues.

This chain uses TRBV6-5 with TRBJ1-2, with D perhaps matching TRBD1 (5 bases). This CDR3 spans 16 amino acids. The V gene lost 4 bases and the J gene lost 9 bases, with 24 bases spanning the gap. Germline lookup yields CDR1 MNHEY and CDR2 SVGAGI. The CDR3 spells CASSSSPKDWGLSYTF. The CDR3 DNA follows: TGTGCCAGCAGTTCATCCCCTAAGGATTGGGGACTCAGCTACACCTTC.

The chain couples TRBV12-5 to TRBJ2-1; D is perhaps TRBD2 (5 bases). The CDR3 sequence is 15 residues long. Trimming removed 5 bases from V and 0 bases from J, with 11 bases in between. Germline V gene data show CDR1 as LGHNT and CDR2 as FRNRAP. The CDR3 spells CASGLDWSSYNEQFF. The DNA of the CDR3 is TGTGCTAGTGGTCTGGACTGGAGCTCCTACAATGAGCAGTTCTTC.

This sequence joins TRBV5-1 and TRBJ2-2, with 10 bases fitting TRBD1. Germline loops: CDR1 SGHRS, CDR2 YFSETQ. The CDR3 totals 15 residues. Trimming took 4 bases from V and 6 from J; bases not matched to a gene: 6. The CDR3, as DNA: TGCGCCAGCAGCCCGGGACAGGGGTATTCCGGGGAGCTGTTTTTT. This translates into CASSPGQGYSGELFF.

This clone was recorded a few times. The chain uses TRBV5-1 and TRBJ1-6; a possible D gene is TRBD1 (5 bases). V was shortened by 6 bases and J by 10 bases, with 11 bases between the two germline ends. Germline V gene data show CDR1 as SGHRS and CDR2 as YFSETQ. CDR3 length: 12 amino acids. The CDR3 nucleotides are TGCGCCAGCACTGGGGACGGCTCACCCCTCCACTTT. As protein: CASTGDGSPLHF.

The gene calls are TRBV5-4 and TRBJ2-7; 9 nucleotides match TRBD1. The CDR3 is made up of 15 amino acids. Germline V CDR1 and CDR2: SGHNT, YYREEE (reference sequence). After removal of 4 bases from V and 2 bases from J, the junction contained 7 bases not matched to a gene. For the CDR3, the DNA is TGTGCCAGCAGCCGGAACCGGGACAGGGCCTACGAGCAGTACTTC. Amino acid sequence: CASSRNRDRAYEQYF. Full variable domain (outside the CDR3, taken from reference TRBV5-4 and TRBJ2-7): ETGVTQSPTHLIKTRGQQVTLRCSSQSGHNTVSWYQQALGQGPQFIFQYYREEENGRGNFPPRFSGLQFPNYSSELNVNALELDDSALYLCASSRNRDRAYEQYFGPGTRLTVT.

The gene calls are TRBV5-5 and TRBJ2-1, with D possibly being TRBD1 (6 bases). Germline V gene lookup returns CDR1 SGHKS and CDR2 YYEKEE (reference sequence). The CDR3 loop spans 15 amino acids. V gave up 4 bases and J gave up 3 bases, with 14 bases separating them. CDR3 protein: CASSPILTGYNEQFF. The CDR3 DNA follows: TGTGCCAGCAGCCCTATATTGACAGGCTACAATGAGCAGTTCTTC. Full variable domain (rest looked up from reference TRBV5-5 and TRBJ2-1): DAGVTQSPTHLIKTRGQQVTLRCSPISGHKSVSWYQQVLGQGPQFIFQYYEKEERGRGNFPDRFSARQFPNYSSELNVNALLLGDSALYLCASSPILTGYNEQFFGPGTRLTVL.

The chain links TRBV6-6 to TRBJ1-4, with 8 nucleotides matching TRBD1. The V segment lost 5 bases and the J segment 4 bases; nucleotides outside the gene matches: 3. The CDR3 runs 14 residues. Germline loops: CDR1 MNHNY, CDR2 SVGAGI (reference sequence). CDR3: CASSPDRGNEKLFF. In nucleotides, the CDR3 is TGTGCCAGCAGTCCCGACAGGGGTAATGAAAAACTGTTTTTT.

This clone is medium-sized within its sample. V usage is TRBV4-1 and J usage is TRBJ2-5, with D perhaps matching TRBD1 (5 bases). CDR1 is MGHRA and CDR2 is YSYEKL in the germline V gene. This CDR3 has 15 residues. V shed 5 bases and J shed 5 bases, with 18 bases lying between them. The CDR3 here is CASSSDVSSGETQYF. CDR3 DNA: TGCGCCAGCAGCTCCGACGTAAGCTCAGGGGAGACCCAGTACTTC.

V and J are TRBV29-1 and TRBJ2-3, with 10 positions matching TRBD1. The CDR3 has 13 amino acids. V shed 6 bases, J shed 7 bases, and the junction held 7 bases outside the gene matches. Per germline, CDR1 SQVTM and CDR2 ANQGSEA. The CDR3 region has the DNA TGCAGCGTGGGGGGACAGGGGTCAAATACGCAGTATTTT. It translates to CSVGGQGSNTQYF.

The V call is TRBV5-1, the J call TRBJ2-1; maybe TRBD1 (5 bases). The CDR3 runs to 12 residues. Germline CDR1 SGHRS, CDR2 YFSETQ. V was shortened by 0 bases and J by 14 bases, with 12 bases between the two germline ends. The CDR3 DNA is TGCGCCAGCAGCTTGGATACAGGTGGTGAGTTCTTC. Protein: CASSLDTGGEFF.

The chain employs TRBV14 and TRBJ2-5; a weak D match, TRBD1 (5 bases). This CDR3 region has 16 residues. The V and J ends lost 4 bases and 0 bases respectively, with 15 bases between them. Germline V gene sequence: CDR1 SGHDN, CDR2 FVKESK. CDR3 residues: CASSPSLGAYQETQYF. In DNA form, the CDR3 reads TGTGCCAGCAGCCCTTCCTTAGGGGCGTACCAAGAGACCCAGTACTTC.

In this sample, this clone turned up a few times. The chain carries TRBV9 and TRBJ1-2; 8 bases fit TRBD1. This CDR3 region has 12 residues. With 7 bases clipped from V and 8 bases from J, the junction kept 7 bases outside the gene matches. In germline, CDR1 is SGDLS, CDR2 YYNGEE. The CDR3 DNA sequence: TGTGCCAGCCTGAGACAGGGGACAGGCTACACCTTC. It specifies CASLRQGTGYTF.

This chain joins TRBV5-5 and TRBJ2-5; D possibly corresponds to TRBD2 (6 bases). This CDR3 is 17 amino acids long. Germline V gene sequence: CDR1 SGHKS, CDR2 YYEKEE (reference sequence). V was pared by 4 bases and J by 2 bases, with 21 bases between. The CDR3 loop reads CASSPYLVRGGQETQYF. In DNA, the CDR3 is TGTGCCAGCAGCCCTTATTTGGTACGGGGAGGTCAAGAGACCCAGTACTTC.

This clone was detected a few times. The chain has TRBV6-6 and TRBJ1-2; 8 bases agree with TRBD1. CDR3 length: 15 residues. V lost 4 bases and J lost 4; bases outside the gene matches: 8. The germline CDR1 and CDR2 sequences are MNHNY and SVGAGI (reference sequence). The CDR3 region is CASSSLGQGRYGYTF. The CDR3 DNA reads as TGTGCCAGCAGTTCACTCGGACAGGGACGCTATGGCTACACCTTC.

V gene TRBV5-6 combines with J gene TRBJ2-1; no firm D call. Germline CDR1 SGHDT, CDR2 YYEEEE. V lost 1 base, J lost 6 bases, and 5 bases lay in between. The CDR3 runs 12 residues. Here the CDR3 DNA reads TGTGCCAGCAGCTTGTGGGTCAATGAGCAGTTCTTC. Encoded protein: CASSLWVNEQFF. Full variable domain (remainder filled in from reference TRBV5-6 and TRBJ2-1): DAGVTQSPTHLIKTRGQQVTLRCSPKSGHDTVSWYQQALGQGPQFIFQYYEEEERQRGNFPDRFSGHQFPNYSSELNVNALLLGDSALYLCASSLWVNEQFFGPGTRLTVL.

The chain links TRBV19 to TRBJ1-1; D is unclear. The CDR3 consists of 15 residues. V was clipped by 5 bases and J by 3 bases, with 16 bases between them. Germline V lookup: CDR1 LNHDA, CDR2 SQIVND (reference sequence). The CDR3 protein is CASSPTSGGDTEAFF. The CDR3 DNA reads TGTGCCAGTAGTCCAACCTCCGGCGGGGACACTGAAGCTTTCTTT.

The count of this clone is one. The chain joins TRBV11-3 to TRBJ2-1; TRBD2 matches 12 bases. CDR3 length equals 16 residues. Germline trimming cut 2 bases from V and 4 bases from J; bases unmatched to any gene: 3. The germline CDR1 and CDR2 sequences are SGHNT and YENEEA. The CDR3 reads CASSLRGLAGYNEQFF. DNA of the CDR3: TGTGCCAGCAGCTTAAGAGGACTAGCGGGATACAATGAGCAGTTCTTC.

The chain employs TRBV27 and TRBJ1-1; D remains ambiguous. V was pared by 2 bases and J by 1 base, with 5 bases between. CDR1 and CDR2 (germline): MNHEY, SMNVEV (reference sequence). The CDR3 runs to 13 residues. CDR3 bases: TGTGCCAGCAGTTTACTAGAGAACACTGAAGCTTTCTTT. Amino acid sequence: CASSLLENTEAFF.

This clone was found a few times. The CDR3 sequence is CASSMGWDVGNTEAFF. The CDR3 region has the DNA TGTGCCAGTAGTATGGGATGGGACGTAGGGAACACTGAAGCTTTCTTT. The genes are TRBV19 and TRBJ1-1; possibly TRBD1 for D (5 bases). CDR1 is LNHDA and CDR2 is SQIVND in the germline V gene (reference sequence). There are 16 residues in the CDR3. Trimming left V 3 bases short and J 1 base short, with 15 bases between.

This clone was picked up a small number of times. The J gene is TRBJ1-2, the V gene TRBV2, with 7 positions matching TRBD1. This CDR3 is built from 15 residues. V was pared by 4 bases and J by 2 bases, with 7 bases of the junction left unmatched. Germline CDR1 SNHLY, CDR2 FYNNEI. CDR3 region: CASSARQGGNYGYTF. CDR3 nucleotides: TGTGCCAGCAGTGCGAGGCAGGGGGGAAACTATGGCTACACCTTC. Full variable domain (rest looked up from reference TRBV2 and TRBJ1-2): EPEVTQTPSHQVTQMGQEVILRCVPISNHLYFYWYRQILGQKVEFLVSFYNNEISEKSEIFDDQFSVERPDGSNFTLKIRSTKLEDSAMYFCASSARQGGNYGYTFGSGTRLTVV.

The V and J genes are TRBV12-5 and TRBJ2-6; D not resolved. The germline V gene encodes CDR1 LGHNT and CDR2 FRNRAP. This CDR3 region has 14 residues. Trimming pared 6 bases from V and 3 bases from J, leaving 9 bases between. The CDR3 region has the DNA TGTGCTAGTGGGTGGGGAAGTGGGGCCAACGTCCTGACTTTC. This sequence encodes CASGWGSGANVLTF.

The genes are TRBV5-1 and TRBJ2-6; 8 bases line up with TRBD1. CDR1 is SGHRS, CDR2 YFSETQ, per germline. V was clipped by 4 bases and J by 1 base; unmatched bases: 7. The CDR3 is made up of 17 amino acids. CDR3 residues: CASSPGDRRSGANVLTF. The CDR3 nucleotides read TGCGCCAGCAGCCCGGGGGACAGGAGATCTGGGGCCAACGTCCTGACTTTC.

The chain has TRBV6-1 and TRBJ1-2; D possibly corresponds to TRBD1 (5 bases). V shed 4 bases and J shed 8 bases, with 11 bases lying between them. Germline V gene data show CDR1 as MNHNS and CDR2 as SASEGT. The CDR3 is made up of 12 amino acids. In DNA form, the CDR3 reads TGTGCCAGCAGTGGGGACTCGTTGGGCTACACCTTC. The encoded protein is CASSGDSLGYTF.

The chain recombines TRBV10-3 with TRBJ1-4; 11 bases align to TRBD1. V shed 9 bases and J 5 bases; nucleotides not matched to a gene: 14. Germline V gives CDR1 ENHRY, CDR2 SYGVKD. The CDR3 is 17 amino acids. The CDR3 here is CAIPPWTGGRGNEKLFF. CDR3 nucleotides: TGTGCCATTCCCCCATGGACAGGGGGCAGGGGGAATGAAAAACTGTTTTTT.

Written as DNA, the CDR3 is TGTGCCAGCCAGTACGAAAACACCATATATTTT. It specifies CASQYENTIYF. The chain employs TRBV13 and TRBJ1-3; D unclear. V dropped 8 bases and J dropped 6 bases, with 8 bases sitting between them. Per germline, CDR1 PRHDT and CDR2 FYEKMQ (reference sequence). This CDR3 contains 11 residues.

This chain uses TRBV11-1 with TRBJ2-7, with a tentative D call TRBD1 (6 bases). The germline CDR1 and CDR2 sequences are SGHAT and FQDESV (reference sequence). The CDR3 totals 13 residues. V was trimmed by 5 bases and J by 0 bases, leaving 8 bases between them. CDR3 sequence reads: CASSTGISYEQYF. CDR3 DNA: TGTGCCAGCAGCACAGGGATCTCCTACGAGCAGTACTTC.

V gene TRBV10-3 combines with J gene TRBJ1-5, with D possibly being TRBD1 (5 bases). The V end was cut by 0 bases, the J end by 5 bases, with 8 bases between. The CDR3 has 14 amino acids. Germline loops: CDR1 ENHRY, CDR2 SYGVKD. DNA for the CDR3: TGTGCCATCAGTGAGTCTAGGGGCGATCAGCCCCAGCATTTT. Translating it yields CAISESRGDQPQHF.